A single sample gave rise to the 20 T cell receptor beta chains below, sequenced in a study of blood T cell repertoires in COVID-19. The data were produced by immunoSEQ multiplex PCR, yet TCRdb's version contains in-frame clones alone and is incomplete. This sample carries about 370,000 clones, 80% to 95% of them seen once, and the ten largest clones take more than 0.85%. The sample comprised PBMCs or T cells enriched from blood (not recorded which). The receptors derive from a woman in her thirties or forties who had been exposed to COVID-19.

The DNA for the CDR3 is TGTGCCACCAGTGATGGTGACAGGCTTAGGGGCTACACCTTC. It codes for CATSDGDRLRGYTF. This sequence joins TRBV24-1 and TRBJ1-2, with a possible D match to TRBD1 (6 bases). The CDR3 length is 14 residues. Trimming left V 3 bases short and J 8 bases short, with 15 bases between. Germline V gives CDR1 KGHDR, CDR2 SFDVKD.

The rearrangement uses TRBV10-3 and TRBJ1-1; TRBD1 matches at 7 bases. The germline V gene encodes CDR1 ENHRY and CDR2 SYGVKD. The CDR3 is made up of 14 amino acids. The V and J ends lost 6 bases and 3 bases, in that order; junction bases with no gene match: 7. CDR3 sequence reads: CAISKSTGDTEAFF. DNA of the CDR3: TGTGCCATCAGCAAATCCACAGGGGACACTGAAGCTTTCTTT.

The V call is TRBV13, the J call TRBJ2-7; possibly TRBD2 for D (6 bases). CDR1 PRHDT and CDR2 FYEKMQ come from the germline V gene (reference sequence). Deletions cut 2 bases from V and 2 bases from J, with 13 bases between. CDR3 length: 15 residues. The CDR3 DNA reads as TGTGCCAGCAGCTTAAGAGGAGGGGCGACCTACGAGCAGTACTTC. Translating gives CASSLRGGATYEQYF.

This chain links TRBV18 with TRBJ2-1; tentative D call: TRBD1 (6 bases). With 1 base removed from V and 15 bases from J, the gap between germline ends came to 19 bases. Germline V gene lookup returns CDR1 KGHSH and CDR2 LQKENI. This CDR3 region has 14 residues. The DNA of the CDR3 is TGTGCCAGCTCACCACGCTCACAGGGTGATCAGGGGTTCTTC. Amino acids: CASSPRSQGDQGFF.

The chain carries TRBV7-9 and TRBJ2-5; TRBD2 matches at 10 bases. The CDR3 totals 16 residues. CDR1 and CDR2 from the germline V gene are SEHNR and FQNEAQ (reference sequence). J gave up 4 bases and V 5 bases, and 10 bases lay outside the gene matches. The CDR3 reads CASSPGLAFGGETQYF. The CDR3 region has the DNA TGTGCCAGCAGCCCGGGACTAGCGTTTGGGGGAGAGACCCAGTACTTC.

The table lists this clone with a count of one. The rearrangement uses TRBV2 and TRBJ1-5, with 10 bases lining up with TRBD1. CDR1 is SNHLY and CDR2 is FYNNEI in the germline V gene. V trimming: 6 bases; J trimming: 5 bases; junction bases outside the gene matches: 4. This CDR3 has 14 residues. The CDR3 bases are TGTGCCAGCAGGAGACAGGGGGCGCATCAGCCCCAGCATTTT. This gives the protein CASRRQGAHQPQHF. The full variable domain, its missing parts supplied by reference TRBV2 and TRBJ1-5, is EPEVTQTPSHQVTQMGQEVILRCVPISNHLYFYWYRQILGQKVEFLVSFYNNEISEKSEIFDDQFSVERPDGSNFTLKIRSTKLEDSAMYFCASRRQGAHQPQHFGDGTRLSIL.

V is TRBV10-3 and J is TRBJ2-1; weak D call: TRBD2 (5 bases). The CDR3 consists of 17 residues. In germline, CDR1 is ENHRY, CDR2 SYGVKD. Trimming removed 6 bases at V and 0 bases at J, with 18 bases between. CDR3 amino acids: CAISLDSLASSYNEQFF. The CDR3 region has the DNA TGTGCCATCAGCTTGGACTCGTTAGCCAGCTCCTACAATGAGCAGTTCTTC.

This chain links TRBV18 with TRBJ1-5, with D perhaps matching TRBD1 (5 bases). The V gene's germline CDR1 is KGHSH and CDR2 LQKENI. The CDR3 has 15 residues. The ends were cut back, 5 bases at V and 3 bases at J, with 14 bases in the middle. CDR3 residues: CASSYPGGVNQPQHF. The CDR3 coding sequence is TGTGCCAGCTCATACCCGGGGGGGGTCAATCAGCCCCAGCATTTT. The variable domain in full, completed from reference TRBV18 and TRBJ1-5, reads NAGVMQNPRHLVRRRGQEARLRCSPMKGHSHVYWYRQLPEEGLKFMVYLQKENIIDESGMPKERFSAEFPKEGPSILRIQQVVRGDSAAYFCASSYPGGVNQPQHFGDGTRLSIL.

This clone was found once. This chain connects TRBV29-1 to TRBJ2-3; weak D call: TRBD2 (6 bases). The CDR3 is 13 residues long. The ends were cut back, 6 bases at V and 8 bases at J, with 18 bases in the middle. CDR1 SQVTM and CDR2 ANQGSEA come from the germline V gene. CDR3 sequence reads: CSVRPEGGGTQYF. CDR3 nucleotide sequence: TGCAGCGTCCGCCCGGAGGGAGGAGGTACGCAGTATTTT.

This chain links TRBV11-2 with TRBJ2-4; no reliable D call. V dropped 3 bases and J dropped 6 bases, with 6 bases sitting between them. Germline V gene data show CDR1 as SGHAT and CDR2 as FQNNGV. The CDR3 runs to 12 residues. DNA of the CDR3: TGTGCCAGCAGCTTTAGAGGAAACATTCAGTACTTC. Translation: CASSFRGNIQYF.

The chain has TRBV3-1 (or the pseudogene TRBV3-2) and TRBJ1-2, with D maybe TRBD1 (6 bases). Germline-derived CDR1 and CDR2 are LGHDT and YNNKEL (reference sequence). The CDR3 loop spans 13 amino acids. The germline V and J ends were trimmed by 1 base and 6 bases, with 9 bases remaining between them. The CDR3 here is CASSQATGDGYTF. CDR3 coding DNA: TGTGCCAGCAGCCAAGCGACAGGAGATGGCTACACCTTC.

The genes are TRBV15 and TRBJ2-1; 11 bases fit TRBD1. The CDR3 totals 14 residues. J was trimmed by 7 bases and V by 6 bases; bases with no gene match: 5. Germline V CDR1 and CDR2: LNHNV, YYDKDF (reference sequence). The CDR3 is CATSSGQGVNEQFF. The CDR3 DNA reads TGTGCCACCAGTTCGGGACAGGGGGTAAATGAGCAGTTCTTC. Full variable domain (missing parts from reference TRBV15 and TRBJ2-1): DAMVIQNPRYQVTQFGKPVTLSCSQTLNHNVMYWYQQKSSQAPKLLFHYYDKDFNNEADTPDNFQSRRPNTSFCFLDIRSPGLGDTAMYLCATSSGQGVNEQFFGPGTRLTVL.

This chain connects TRBV5-1 to TRBJ1-1; D is uncertain. This CDR3 is built from 15 residues. Trimming removed 1 base at V and 0 bases at J, with 10 bases between. CDR1 and CDR2 from the germline V gene are SGHRS and YFSETQ. In DNA, the CDR3 is TGCGCCAGCAGCTTGACGGTAGACTTGAACACTGAAGCTTTCTTT. It encodes CASSLTVDLNTEAFF.

This sequence joins TRBV24-1 and TRBJ2-1, with a weak D call TRBD2 (5 bases). V shed 3 bases and J shed 6 bases, with 14 bases lying between them. Germline values: CDR1 KGHDR, CDR2 SFDVKD. This CDR3 is built from 15 residues. CDR3 protein: CATSDPRRGGNEQFF. The DNA for the CDR3 is TGTGCCACCAGTGATCCGAGGCGAGGAGGCAATGAGCAGTTCTTC.

The V call is TRBV5-4, the J call TRBJ2-7; TRBD1 matches at 7 bases. The V and J ends lost 4 bases and 4 bases, in that order; junction bases with no gene match: 5. The germline gives CDR1 SGHNT, CDR2 YYREEE (reference sequence). The CDR3 length is 13 residues. CDR3 residues: CASSARGNYEQYF. Here the CDR3 DNA reads TGTGCCAGCAGCGCCAGGGGGAATTACGAGCAGTACTTC.

This clone has only one observation. The chain links TRBV19 to TRBJ1-4, with D tentatively TRBD1 (5 bases). V was cut by 5 bases and J by 6 bases, with 19 bases left in between. Per the germline V gene, CDR1 is LNHDA and CDR2 is SQIVND (reference sequence). This CDR3 is 16 amino acids long. The CDR3 sequence is CASSLTAIGGDEKLFF. In DNA form, the CDR3 reads TGTGCCAGTAGTTTGACGGCCATCGGGGGGGATGAAAAACTGTTTTTT.

V is TRBV7-8 and J is TRBJ1-5; TRBD1 aligns across 9 bases. This CDR3 spans 19 amino acids. The junction had 15 bases not matched to a gene; V was cut back by 5 bases and J by 1 base. The germline gives CDR1 SGHVS, CDR2 FQNEAQ. The CDR3 loop reads CASSVGTGWGVESNQPQHF. Here the CDR3 DNA reads TGTGCCAGCAGCGTAGGGACAGGGTGGGGTGTGGAAAGCAATCAGCCCCAGCATTTT.

The chain couples TRBV7-9 to TRBJ1-1; 7 bases align to TRBD1. The length of the CDR3 is 14 residues. CDR1 and CDR2 (germline): SEHNR, FQNEAQ (reference sequence). V was pared by 4 bases and J by 1 base, with 3 bases of the junction left unmatched. CDR3 amino acids: CASSYGTENTEAFF. The CDR3 coding sequence is TGTGCCAGCAGCTACGGGACAGAGAACACTGAAGCTTTCTTT.

The table lists this clone with a count of one. The chain is built from TRBV5-1 and TRBJ2-7; D not resolved. The CDR3 is 14 amino acids. Trimming shortened V by 1 base and J by 2 bases, and 10 bases separated the two germline ends. Germline CDR1 SGHRS, CDR2 YFSETQ. CDR3 loop: CASSLTATTYEQYF. The CDR3 DNA reads TGCGCCAGCAGCTTGACAGCCACGACCTACGAGCAGTACTTC.

This chain links TRBV7-9 with TRBJ2-3, with 12 positions matching TRBD2. V gave up 1 base and J gave up 1 base; unmatched junction bases: 0. The CDR3 is made up of 16 amino acids. Germline V gene lookup returns CDR1 SEHNR and CDR2 FQNEAQ (reference sequence). In DNA form, the CDR3 reads TGTGCCAGCAGCTTAGGACTAGCGGGAGGCACAGATACGCAGTATTTT. Amino acids: CASSLGLAGGTDTQYF. Looking up the rest from reference TRBV7-9 and TRBJ2-3 gives the full variable domain: DTGVSQNPRHKITKRGQNVTFRCDPISEHNRLYWYRQTLGQGPEFLTYFQNEAQLEKSRLLSDRFSAERPKGSFSTLEIQRTEQGDSAMYLCASSLGLAGGTDTQYFGPGTRLTVL.